The 32 T cell receptor beta chains below all came from one sample that was sequenced in a study of technical replicates of blood from a handful of donors. TCRdb's copy holds only in-frame clones and misses some; the assay was immunoSEQ multiplex PCR. This table holds about 75,000 clones, about 91% found once. The specimen was T cells isolated from PBMCs. The receptors stem from a human donor in good health.

This chain joins TRBV27 and TRBJ2-1; 7 nucleotides agree with TRBD2. The CDR3 has 10 amino acids. The V gene's germline CDR1 is MNHEY and CDR2 SMNVEV (reference sequence). V lost 8 bases, J lost 14 bases, and 6 bases stayed unmatched. The CDR3 loop reads CASGRTREFF. The CDR3 DNA follows: TGTGCCAGCGGGAGGACTAGAGAGTTCTTC.

The chain uses TRBV9 and TRBJ2-3; tentatively, D is TRBD2 (6 bases). The germline gives CDR1 SGDLS, CDR2 YYNGEE. Trimming removed 0 bases at V and 4 bases at J, with 12 bases between. This CDR3 is 15 amino acids long. CDR3 nucleotides: TGTGCCAGCAGCGTAGAGGTCAGCGGGCCAGATACGCAGTATTTT. Its translation is CASSVEVSGPDTQYF.

Notes on this clone: The sample has other DNA sequences that encode this CDR3 too. The CDR3 sequence is CASSLGGNEQFF. CDR3 sequence (DNA): TGTGCCAGCAGTTTGGGCGGGAATGAGCAGTTCTTC. This chain uses TRBV27 with TRBJ2-1; TRBD2 might be the D (5 bases). V was cut by 3 bases and J by 7 bases, with 7 bases left in between. Germline loops: CDR1 MNHEY, CDR2 SMNVEV (reference sequence). The CDR3 is made up of 12 amino acids.

This clone has a single count. The V and J genes are TRBV7-6 and TRBJ2-7; weak D call: TRBD1 (5 bases). Trimming cost V 1 base and J 5 bases, with 12 bases left between them. The CDR3 has 14 residues. Germline CDR1 reads SGHVS; CDR2 reads FNYEAQ. The CDR3 DNA reads as TGTGCCAGCAGCTTAGAAACGGCCAGGGACGAGCAGTACTTC. This codes for CASSLETARDEQYF.

V usage is TRBV6-5 and J usage is TRBJ1-2; no definite D call. Germline V gives CDR1 MNHEY, CDR2 SVGAGI. This CDR3 has 15 residues. Trimming removed 0 bases at V and 7 bases at J, with 15 bases between. The CDR3 is CASSYSNPGMGGYTF. The DNA for the CDR3 is TGTGCCAGCAGTTACTCGAATCCGGGAATGGGTGGCTACACCTTC.

The count of this clone is one. This chain links TRBV10-3 with TRBJ1-3, with D possibly being TRBD1 (5 bases). This CDR3 region has 14 residues. Germline CDR1 is ENHRY and CDR2 is SYGVKD. Trimming pared 3 bases from V and 0 bases from J, leaving 6 bases between. For the CDR3, the DNA is TGTGCCATCAGTGAAAGGGGCTCTGGAAACACCATATATTTT. Protein sequence: CAISERGSGNTIYF.

The V call is TRBV21-1, the J call TRBJ2-7; the D call in the table, TRBD1, was not verified against the DNA. TRBV21-1 is a documented pseudogene. CDR3 size: 14 residues. The CDR3 nucleotides are TGTGCCAGCAGCCTACGGGACAGGGTCTACGAGCAGTACTTC. Encoded protein: CASSLRDRVYEQYF.

The gene calls are TRBV28 and TRBJ2-7; TRBD2 matches at 11 bases. J lost 6 bases, V lost 5 bases, and 6 bases had no gene match. Germline-derived CDR1 and CDR2 are MDHEN and SYDVKM. The CDR3 is 14 residues long. The chain's CDR3 is CASSNSGRALEQYF. CDR3 DNA sequence: TGTGCCAGCAGTAATAGCGGGAGGGCCCTCGAGCAGTACTTC.

The V call is TRBV19, the J call TRBJ1-2; TRBD1 aligns across 7 bases. The junction had 13 bases not matched to a gene; V was cut back by 7 bases and J by 5 bases. There are 15 residues in the CDR3. Germline CDR1 LNHDA, CDR2 SQIVND (reference sequence). CDR3 sequence reads: CASNLARDRPYGYTF. For the CDR3, the DNA is TGTGCCAGTAACCTGGCCCGGGACAGACCTTATGGCTACACCTTC.

The chain is built from TRBV7-6 and TRBJ1-1; D gene uncertain. The CDR3 extends over 13 amino acids. V was clipped by 5 bases and J by 0 bases, with 7 bases between them. The germline V gene has CDR1 SGHVS and CDR2 FNYEAQ. The chain's CDR3 is CASSVRLNTEAFF. The CDR3 nucleotides are TGTGCCAGCAGCGTTCGGTTGAACACTGAAGCTTTCTTT.

This chain connects TRBV5-1 to TRBJ2-5; 9 bases align to TRBD2. The length of the CDR3 is 14 residues. Germline CDR1 SGHRS, CDR2 YFSETQ. The V gene end was trimmed by 0 bases and the J gene end by 6 bases; junction bases not matched to a gene: 3. The CDR3, as DNA: TGCGCCAGCAGCTTGGGAGCGGGAGGTCAGACCCAGTACTTC. It is translated as CASSLGAGGQTQYF. Using reference TRBV5-1 and TRBJ2-5 for the parts outside the CDR3, the full variable domain is KAGVTQTPRYLIKTRGQQVTLSCSPISGHRSVSWYQQTPGQGLQFLFEYFSETQRNKGNFPGRFSGRQFSNSRSEMNVSTLELGDSALYLCASSLGAGGQTQYFGPGTRLLVL.

This chain links TRBV5-1 with TRBJ2-7; TRBD2 aligns across 9 bases. The germline gives CDR1 SGHRS, CDR2 YFSETQ. The J segment lost 4 bases and the V segment lost 1 base, leaving 15 bases of the junction unmatched. The CDR3 is 18 residues long. The CDR3 sequence: CASSLTGSHSGSGYEQYF. The CDR3 DNA sequence: TGCGCCAGCAGCTTGACCGGTTCCCATAGCGGGAGCGGGTACGAGCAGTACTTC.

This CDR3 is CASSPFEDTEAFF. In DNA form, the CDR3 reads TGTGCCAGCAGCCCCTTCGAGGACACTGAAGCTTTCTTT. V is TRBV27 and J is TRBJ1-1; D uncertain. There are 13 residues in the CDR3. The germline V and J ends were trimmed by 6 bases and 3 bases, with 11 bases remaining between them. Germline CDR1 MNHEY, CDR2 SMNVEV (reference sequence).

The genes are TRBV10-3 and TRBJ1-2; perhaps TRBD1 as D (6 bases). V was pared by 5 bases and J by 6 bases, with 10 bases between. This CDR3 is 12 amino acids long. The germline CDR1 and CDR2 sequences are ENHRY and SYGVKD. Written as DNA, the CDR3 is TGTGCCATCAGTTGGACAGACCATGGCTACACCTTC. Translated, it gives CAISWTDHGYTF.

The chain couples TRBV4-2 to TRBJ2-2; perhaps TRBD1 as D (5 bases). CDR3 length equals 16 residues. From germline, CDR1 is LGHNA and CDR2 YNFKEQ. V was cut by 4 bases and J by 3 bases, with 15 bases left in between. CDR3 sequence (DNA): TGTGCCAGCAGCCCCGTCCTGGACACGGACACCGGGGAGCTGTTTTTT. This codes for CASSPVLDTDTGELFF.

The rearrangement links TRBV5-1 to TRBJ2-7; 8 nucleotides line up with TRBD2. This CDR3 spans 15 amino acids. The V segment lost 0 bases and the J segment 0 bases; nucleotides outside the gene matches: 2. The germline gives CDR1 SGHRS, CDR2 YFSETQ. The DNA for the CDR3 is TGCGCCAGCAGCTTGGCTAGCGGGCGCTCCTACGAGCAGTACTTC. Its protein product is CASSLASGRSYEQYF.

The chain employs TRBV13 and TRBJ1-1; D gene uncertain. The CDR3 length is 16 residues. V dropped 5 bases and J dropped 5 bases, with 21 bases sitting between them. Germline CDR1 reads PRHDT; CDR2 reads FYEKMQ (reference sequence). CDR3 protein: CASSPITGFGLTEAFF. DNA of the CDR3: TGTGCCAGCAGCCCCATTACGGGGTTTGGATTGACTGAAGCTTTCTTT.

CDR3 bases: TGTGCCGTCCAATGGGGACAGGGGAAAACTGAAGCTTTCTTT. Its protein product is CAVQWGQGKTEAFF. The chain couples TRBV19 to TRBJ1-1; 10 positions match TRBD1. The germline gives CDR1 LNHDA, CDR2 SQIVND (reference sequence). The length of the CDR3 is 14 residues. V shed 11 bases, J shed 5 bases, and the junction held 11 bases outside the gene matches.

The CDR3 is CAWTPGGGSGGYTF. CDR3 DNA sequence: TGTGCCTGGACCCCTGGGGGCGGCAGTGGGGGCTACACCTTC. The genes are TRBV30 and TRBJ1-2, with D possibly matching TRBD1 (6 bases). The CDR3 has 14 residues. V was trimmed by 4 bases and J by 8 bases, leaving 20 bases between them. Germline CDR1 and CDR2: GTSNPN and SVGIG (reference sequence).

The chain couples TRBV6-6 to TRBJ1-1; D possibly corresponds to TRBD1 (6 bases). There are 13 residues in the CDR3. V was clipped by 6 bases and J by 6 bases, with 14 bases between them. The germline V gene has CDR1 MNHNY and CDR2 SVGAGI (reference sequence). In DNA form, the CDR3 reads TGTGCCAGCAGGCCAAACAGGGATGCTGAAGCTTTCTTT. Protein sequence: CASRPNRDAEAFF.

This chain connects TRBV21-1 to TRBJ1-1; whether TRBD1, the table's D call, matches the DNA was not checked. TRBV21-1 is a listed pseudogene. This CDR3 spans 15 amino acids. For the CDR3, the DNA is TGTGCCAGCAGCCTACGGGACAGGGGAAACACTGAAGCTTTCTTT. It yields the protein CASSLRDRGNTEAFF.

The V gene is TRBV18, the J gene TRBJ2-7; D gene unclear. From germline, CDR1 is KGHSH and CDR2 LQKENI. The CDR3 loop spans 12 amino acids. V shed 6 bases and J shed 3 bases, with 9 bases lying between them. CDR3 DNA: TGTGCCAGCTCTGTCGCAGGCTACGAGCAGTACTTC. The encoded protein is CASSVAGYEQYF.

The chain combines TRBV5-1 with TRBJ2-4; the D gene is possibly TRBD2 (6 bases). V lost 8 bases to trimming and J lost 4 bases, with 16 bases between them. CDR1 is SGHRS, CDR2 YFSETQ, per germline. The CDR3 consists of 14 residues. Written as DNA, the CDR3 is TGCGCCAGAGGAATTCGGGAGTATAAAAACATTCAGTACTTC. This encodes CARGIREYKNIQYF.

The chain joins TRBV11-3 to TRBJ2-1; D not resolved. Germline CDR1 and CDR2: SGHNT and YENEEA. This CDR3 has 15 amino acids. With 2 bases removed from V and 8 bases from J, the gap between germline ends came to 16 bases. CDR3 residues: CASSLSASSSYEQFF. The CDR3, as DNA: TGTGCCAGCAGCTTATCCGCCAGTTCATCCTATGAGCAGTTCTTC. The entire variable domain, with the rest obtained from reference TRBV11-3 and TRBJ2-1, is as follows: EAGVVQSPRYKIIEKKQPVAFWCNPISGHNTLYWYLQNLGQGPELLIRYENEEAVDDSQLPKDRFSAERLKGVDSTLKIQPAELGDSAVYLCASSLSASSSYEQFFGPGTRLTVL.

The rearrangement joins TRBV9 to TRBJ2-3; 14 nucleotides agree with TRBD2. The CDR3 is made up of 16 amino acids. Trimming took 4 bases from V and 4 from J; bases not matched to a gene: 5. From germline, CDR1 is SGDLS and CDR2 YYNGEE. CDR3 coding DNA: TGTGCCAGCAGCCCGCGACTAGCGGGAGGGTCAGATACGCAGTATTTT. Protein: CASSPRLAGGSDTQYF. Drawing the rest from reference TRBV9 and TRBJ2-3, the complete variable domain is DSGVTQTPKHLITATGQRVTLRCSPRSGDLSVYWYQQSLDQGLQFLIQYYNGEERAKGNILERFSAQQFPDLHSELNLSSLELGDSALYFCASSPRLAGGSDTQYFGPGTRLTVL.

The rearrangement uses TRBV4-1 and TRBJ1-2; tentatively, D is TRBD1 (5 bases). Germline V gene sequence: CDR1 MGHRA, CDR2 YSYEKL. Trimming took off 4 bases at V and 4 bases at J, with 13 bases between the two ends. The CDR3 sequence is 14 residues long. CDR3 protein: CASSPGDSGYGYTF. DNA for the CDR3: TGCGCCAGCAGCCCTGGGGACTCCGGCTATGGCTACACCTTC.

The rearrangement links TRBV20-1 to TRBJ1-2; the D is unclear. Trimming stripped 5 bases from V and 4 bases from J, with 5 bases between. The CDR3 has 10 residues. Germline values: CDR1 DFQATT, CDR2 SNEGSKA (reference sequence). The CDR3 sequence: CSALSYGYTF. The CDR3 DNA is TGCAGTGCTCTCTCCTATGGCTACACCTTC.

The genes are TRBV11-1 and TRBJ2-7; 9 bases line up with TRBD1. J gave up 2 bases and V 6 bases, and 11 bases lay outside the gene matches. This CDR3 is built from 16 residues. Germline V CDR1 and CDR2: SGHAT, FQDESV (reference sequence). The CDR3 DNA follows: TGTGCCAGCAGAAAAGGGTCCGGGACAGGGACCTACGAGCAGTACTTC. Its protein is CASRKGSGTGTYEQYF.

The sample holds a few counts of this clone. The chain joins TRBV15 to TRBJ1-1, with TRBD1 as a possible D gene (6 bases). Germline CDR1 is LNHNV and CDR2 is YYDKDF (reference sequence). This CDR3 has 14 amino acids. The V end was cut by 3 bases, the J end by 5 bases, with 13 bases between. The CDR3 loop is CATSRGTGSTEAFF. The CDR3 DNA reads as TGTGCCACCAGCAGGGGCACAGGGAGTACTGAAGCTTTCTTT.

CDR3 nucleotide sequence: TGTGCCAGCACCCCAGAGGGAGTAAACACTGAAGCTTTCTTT. Protein sequence: CASTPEGVNTEAFF. The chain employs TRBV28 and TRBJ1-1; D ambiguous. Trimming removed 7 bases at V and 2 bases at J, with 14 bases between. Germline assignment: CDR1 MDHEN and CDR2 SYDVKM. The CDR3 spans 14 residues.

The gene calls are TRBV7-6 and TRBJ1-4; D is uncertain. This CDR3 contains 14 residues. Trimming shortened V by 1 base and J by 8 bases, and 11 bases separated the two germline ends. Looked up from germline, CDR1 is SGHVS and CDR2 is FNYEAQ. The DNA of the CDR3 is TGTGCCAGCAGCTTAGGGGGAGTACAAGAAAAACTGTTTTTT. This gives the protein CASSLGGVQEKLFF.

The gene calls are TRBV15 and TRBJ1-1; no firm D call. V lost 4 bases and J 3 bases, leaving 9 bases between the germline ends. The CDR3 consists of 13 residues. The germline CDR1 and CDR2 sequences are LNHNV and YYDKDF (reference sequence). Here the CDR3 DNA reads TGTGCCACCAGCACAACACGCTACACTGAAGCTTTCTTT. It translates to CATSTTRYTEAFF.